These T cell receptor beta chains were read from a single sample in a study of CXCR3-negative and CXCR3-positive naive CD8 T cells. After re-calling the 5' RACE reads, TCRdb lists one entry per CDR3 protein, DNA absent. The table lists 7,500 to 9,500 distinct CDR3 sequences, with about 2% in the top ten. The specimen sequenced was naive CXCR3- CD8+ T cells from blood. The receptor source for this set is a human donor in good health. Some clones in this sample may be carry-over from other donors' samples. Both conserved end residues are part of each CDR3. For some rows the clone size is stated as once, few or many, or as a class when expanded; others skip it.

CASSTTTWDPSTDTQYF | TRBV28 | - | TRBJ2-3
CASRPGLSYNEQFF | TRBV6-5 | medium-sized | TRBJ2-1
CSAPGGLETQYF | TRBV29-1 | medium-sized | TRBJ2-5
CASSVAGNSYNEQFF | TRBV9 | - | TRBJ2-1
CASSLITGGSYGYTF | TRBV7-2 | - | TRBJ1-2
CASSELTFMNTEAFF | TRBV5-6 | - | TRBJ1-1
CASSFPDRPYEQYF | TRBV7-9 | - | TRBJ2-7
CSVAGGGYNEQFF | TRBV29-1 | medium-sized | TRBJ2-1
CASTSGDLTYEQYF | TRBV2 | - | TRBJ2-7
CASSLASLYNEQFF | TRBV28 | - | TRBJ2-1
CASTPNRESGEKLFF | TRBV6-4 | - | TRBJ1-4
CASSLGGLDEQFF | TRBV5-6 | medium-sized | TRBJ2-1
CASSGLARYNEQFF | TRBV11-2 | medium-sized | TRBJ2-1
CSVEELGPETQYF | TRBV29-1 | - | TRBJ2-5
CSVEEALAGESYNEQFF | TRBV29-1 | medium-sized | TRBJ2-1
CASSQVSEQFF | TRBV4-1 | - | TRBJ2-1
CASSTVAELNNEQFF | TRBV19 | - | TRBJ2-1
CASSDLAVSSYEQYF | TRBV6-4 | medium-sized | TRBJ2-7
CSVASLSGVRSYNEQFF | TRBV29-1 | - | TRBJ2-1
CASGKGNTIYF | TRBV7-6 | - | TRBJ1-3
CAISESGQGFGELFF | TRBV10-3 | - | TRBJ2-2
CASSEARRGHNQPQHF | TRBV6-1 | medium-sized | TRBJ1-5
CSVVKTGDREKLFF | TRBV29-1 | medium-sized | TRBJ1-4
CSVADGDNEQFF | TRBV29-1 | medium-sized | TRBJ2-1
CSVEDPVMVGIYGYTF | TRBV29-1 | - | TRBJ1-2
CAISGIPGTLNTEAFF | TRBV10-3 | - | TRBJ1-1
CASREEGDSNQPQHF | TRBV6-5 | medium-sized | TRBJ1-5
CSMTTGNEQYF | TRBV29-1 | - | TRBJ2-7
CSVFHSPRAGTEAFF | TRBV29-1 | medium-sized | TRBJ1-1
CSARDLVYGATEAFF | TRBV20-1 | medium-sized | TRBJ1-1
CASSYDGTGFVIGELFF | TRBV6-5 | - | TRBJ2-2
CASSLARQETQYF | TRBV5-1 | medium-sized | TRBJ2-5
CASSHALDTNYYGYTF | TRBV7-9 | medium-sized | TRBJ1-2
CASSPLAGGRETQYF | TRBV7-6 | - | TRBJ2-5
CASSLDEGRSYEQYF | TRBV11-2 | - | TRBJ2-7
CSARDGAGWGPYEQYF | TRBV20-1 | medium-sized | TRBJ2-7
CASSPLAGGFYEQYF | TRBV27 | medium-sized | TRBJ2-7
CASSFGLAEPYNEQFF | TRBV12-3/TRBV12-4 | medium-sized | TRBJ2-1
CASSLAAGYNEQFF | TRBV7-8 | - | TRBJ2-1
CASSPTSGGGSEQFF | TRBV7-6 | - | TRBJ2-1
CSVANPPRGFSYGYTF | TRBV29-1 | - | TRBJ1-2
CSVGPTPYGYTF | TRBV29-1 | - | TRBJ1-2
CAISGNTGTRVLREQYF | TRBV10-3 | medium-sized | TRBJ2-7
CSVEVDRGGYTF | TRBV29-1 | medium-sized | TRBJ1-2
CASSPRQINEKLFF | TRBV28 | medium-sized | TRBJ1-4
CSVAGQEQPTGLYNEQFF | TRBV29-1 | medium-sized | TRBJ2-1
CASSSGASALGHEQFF | TRBV5-6 | - | TRBJ2-1
CSVELPGSPNSPLHF | TRBV29-1 | medium-sized | TRBJ1-6
CASSLGGPGQFF | TRBV5-1 | - | TRBJ2-1
CASSQDKWAYEQYF | TRBV14 | - | TRBJ2-7
CASSLAGVREAFF | TRBV5-1 | - | TRBJ1-1
CASSLGLAETSTDTQYF | TRBV5-6 | medium-sized | TRBJ2-3
CSGLDHMNTEAFF | TRBV29-1 | medium-sized | TRBJ1-1
CSVELVSGAYEQYF | TRBV29-1 | - | TRBJ2-7
CSARDIASGYNEQFF | TRBV20-1 | medium-sized | TRBJ2-1